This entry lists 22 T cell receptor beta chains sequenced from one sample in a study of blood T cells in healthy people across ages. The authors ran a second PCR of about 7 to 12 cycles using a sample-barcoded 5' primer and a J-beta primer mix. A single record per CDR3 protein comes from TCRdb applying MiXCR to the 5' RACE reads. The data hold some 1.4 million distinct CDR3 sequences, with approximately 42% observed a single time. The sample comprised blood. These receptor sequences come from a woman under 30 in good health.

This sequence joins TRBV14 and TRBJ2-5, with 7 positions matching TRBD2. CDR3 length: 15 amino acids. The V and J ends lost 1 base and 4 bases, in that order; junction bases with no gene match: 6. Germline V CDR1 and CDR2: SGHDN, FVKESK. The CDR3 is CASSQARTRGETQYF. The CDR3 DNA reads TGTGCCAGCAGCCAAGCTAGGACTAGAGGAGAGACCCAGTACTTC. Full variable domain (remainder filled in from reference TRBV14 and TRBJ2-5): EAGVTQFPSHSVIEKGQTVTLRCDPISGHDNLYWYRRVMGKEIKFLLHFVKESKQDESGMPNNRFLAERTGGTYSTLKVQPAELEDSGVYFCASSQARTRGETQYFGPGTRLLVL.

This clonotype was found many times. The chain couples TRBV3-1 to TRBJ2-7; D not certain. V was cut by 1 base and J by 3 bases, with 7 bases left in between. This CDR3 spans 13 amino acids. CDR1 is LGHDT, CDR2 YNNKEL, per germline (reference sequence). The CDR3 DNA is TGTGCCAGCAGCCAAGTCAAGGGCTACGAGCAGTACTTC. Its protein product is CASSQVKGYEQYF.

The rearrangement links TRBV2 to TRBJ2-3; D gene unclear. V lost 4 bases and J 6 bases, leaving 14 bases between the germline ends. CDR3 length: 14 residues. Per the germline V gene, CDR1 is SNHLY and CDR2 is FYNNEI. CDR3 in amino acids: CASSVESNRDTQYF. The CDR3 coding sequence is TGTGCCAGCAGTGTGGAGTCGAACCGGGATACGCAGTATTTT. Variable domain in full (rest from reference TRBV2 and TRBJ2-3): EPEVTQTPSHQVTQMGQEVILRCVPISNHLYFYWYRQILGQKVEFLVSFYNNEISEKSEIFDDQFSVERPDGSNFTLKIRSTKLEDSAMYFCASSVESNRDTQYFGPGTRLTVL.

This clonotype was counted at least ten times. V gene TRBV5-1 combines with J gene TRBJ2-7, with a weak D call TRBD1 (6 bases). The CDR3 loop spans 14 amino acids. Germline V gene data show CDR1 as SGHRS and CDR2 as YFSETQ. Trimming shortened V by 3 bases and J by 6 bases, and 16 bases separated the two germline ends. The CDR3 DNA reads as TGCGCCAGCAGCTGGGGACAAGGAACGCGCGAGCAGTACTTC. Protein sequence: CASSWGQGTREQYF.

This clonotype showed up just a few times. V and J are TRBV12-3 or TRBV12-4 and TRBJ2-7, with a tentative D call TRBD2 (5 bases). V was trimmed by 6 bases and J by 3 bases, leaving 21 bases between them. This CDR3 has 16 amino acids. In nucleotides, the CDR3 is TGTGCCAGCAGCATCCGCGGACGGGGAAACAACTACGAGCAGTACTTC. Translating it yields CASSIRGRGNNYEQYF.

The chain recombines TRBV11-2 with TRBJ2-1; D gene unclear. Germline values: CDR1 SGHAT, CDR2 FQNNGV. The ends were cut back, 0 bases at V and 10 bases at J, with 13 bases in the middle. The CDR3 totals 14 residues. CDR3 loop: CASSLDPLNREQFF. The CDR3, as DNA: TGTGCCAGCAGCTTAGATCCGCTAAATCGGGAGCAGTTCTTC.

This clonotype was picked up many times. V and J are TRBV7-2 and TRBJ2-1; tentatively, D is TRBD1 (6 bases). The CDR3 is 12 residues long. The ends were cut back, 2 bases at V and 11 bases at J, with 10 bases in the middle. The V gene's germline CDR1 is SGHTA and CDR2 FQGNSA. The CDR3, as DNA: TGTGCCAGCAGCTTAACAGGGTTCCAGCAGTTCTTC. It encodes CASSLTGFQQFF.

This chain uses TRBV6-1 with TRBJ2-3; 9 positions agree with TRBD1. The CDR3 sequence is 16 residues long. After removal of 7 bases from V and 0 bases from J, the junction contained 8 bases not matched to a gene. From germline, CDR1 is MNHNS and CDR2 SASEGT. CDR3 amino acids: CASNRPGTGSTDTQYF. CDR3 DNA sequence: TGTGCCAGCAATAGACCCGGGACAGGGAGCACAGATACGCAGTATTTT.

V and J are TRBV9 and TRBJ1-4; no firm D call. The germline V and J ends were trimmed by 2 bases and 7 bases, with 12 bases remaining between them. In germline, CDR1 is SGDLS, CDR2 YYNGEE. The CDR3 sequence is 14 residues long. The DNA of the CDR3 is TGTGCCAGCAGCGTGGGGAGGGCCGGTGAAAAACTGTTTTTT. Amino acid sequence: CASSVGRAGEKLFF.

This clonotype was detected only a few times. In DNA, the CDR3 is TGTGCCAGCAGCTTAGGGCAGGGGACGAACACTGAAGCTTTCTTT. The encoded protein is CASSLGQGTNTEAFF. This sequence joins TRBV7-8 and TRBJ1-1, with D possibly being TRBD1 (6 bases). CDR1 and CDR2 (germline): SGHVS, FQNEAQ. The CDR3 covers 15 residues. The ends were cut back, 1 base at V and 1 base at J, with 10 bases in the middle.

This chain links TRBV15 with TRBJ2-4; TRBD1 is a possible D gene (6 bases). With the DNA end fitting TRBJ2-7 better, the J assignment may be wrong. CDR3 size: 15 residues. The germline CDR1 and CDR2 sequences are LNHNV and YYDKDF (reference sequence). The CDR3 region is CATSSRGTQSYEQYF. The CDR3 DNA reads TGTGCCACCAGCAGCAGGGGCACTCAGAGCTACGAGCAGTACTTC.

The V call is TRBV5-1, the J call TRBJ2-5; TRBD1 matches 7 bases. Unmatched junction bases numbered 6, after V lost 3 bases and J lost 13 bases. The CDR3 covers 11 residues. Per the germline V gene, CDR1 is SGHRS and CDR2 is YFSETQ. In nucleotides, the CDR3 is TGCGCCAGCAGCTCCGGACAGGTTCCGTACTTC. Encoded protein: CASSSGQVPYF.

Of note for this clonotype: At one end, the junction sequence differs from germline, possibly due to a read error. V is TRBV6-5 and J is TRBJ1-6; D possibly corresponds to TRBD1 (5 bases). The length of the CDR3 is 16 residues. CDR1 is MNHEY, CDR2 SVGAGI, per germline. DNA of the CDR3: TGTGCCAGCAGTTACTCAACAGGTTTACGGAATTCACCCCCCCACTTT. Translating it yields CASSYSTGLRNSPPHF.

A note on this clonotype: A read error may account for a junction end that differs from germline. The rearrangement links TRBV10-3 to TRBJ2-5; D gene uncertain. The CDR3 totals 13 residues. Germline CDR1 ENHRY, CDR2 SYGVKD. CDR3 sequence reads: CAIRELAGETQYF. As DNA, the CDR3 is TGTGCCATCAGGGAGTTAGCCGGGGAGACCCAGTACTTC.

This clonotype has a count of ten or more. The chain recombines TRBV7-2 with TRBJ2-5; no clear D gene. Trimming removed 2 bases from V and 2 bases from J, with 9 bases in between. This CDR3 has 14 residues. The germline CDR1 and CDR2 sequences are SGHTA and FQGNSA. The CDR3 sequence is CASSLRQIQETQYF. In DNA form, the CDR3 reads TGTGCCAGCAGCTTACGGCAGATTCAAGAGACCCAGTACTTC.

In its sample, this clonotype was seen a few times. In DNA form, the CDR3 reads TGTGCTGTCCAGCGGGACTATGAGCAGTTCTTC. This encodes CAVQRDYEQFF. The genes are TRBV12-5 and TRBJ2-1; 7 nucleotides line up with TRBD2. Losses at the gene ends were 11 bases for V and 8 bases for J; bases not matched to a gene: 6. The CDR3 runs 11 residues. Germline lookup yields CDR1 LGHNT and CDR2 FRNRAP.

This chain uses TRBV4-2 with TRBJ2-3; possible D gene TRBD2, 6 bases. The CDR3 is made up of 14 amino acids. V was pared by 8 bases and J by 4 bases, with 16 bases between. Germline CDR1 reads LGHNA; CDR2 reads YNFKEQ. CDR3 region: CASGGARGADTQYF. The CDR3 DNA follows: TGTGCCAGCGGAGGGGCCAGAGGCGCAGATACGCAGTATTTT.

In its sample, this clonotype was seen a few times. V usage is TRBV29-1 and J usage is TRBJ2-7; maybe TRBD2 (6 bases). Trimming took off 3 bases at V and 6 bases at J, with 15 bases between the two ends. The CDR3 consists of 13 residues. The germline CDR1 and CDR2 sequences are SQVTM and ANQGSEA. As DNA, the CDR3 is TGCAGCGTTGAGGGGACCGGGGGAGGCGAGCAGTACTTC. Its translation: CSVEGTGGGEQYF.

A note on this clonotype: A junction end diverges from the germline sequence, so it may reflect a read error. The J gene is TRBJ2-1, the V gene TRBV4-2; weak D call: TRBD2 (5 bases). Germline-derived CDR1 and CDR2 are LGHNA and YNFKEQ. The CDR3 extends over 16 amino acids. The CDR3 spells CASSQDLLVTYNEQFF. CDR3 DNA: TGTGCCAGTAGCCAAGATCTACTAGTAACCTACAATGAGCAGTTCTTC.

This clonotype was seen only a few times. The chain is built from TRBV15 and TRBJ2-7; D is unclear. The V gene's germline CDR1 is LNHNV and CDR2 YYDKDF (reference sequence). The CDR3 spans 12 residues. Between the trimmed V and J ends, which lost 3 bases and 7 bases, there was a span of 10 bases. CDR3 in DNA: TGTGCCACCAGCAGGGCCCTAAATGAGCAGTACTTC. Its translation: CATSRALNEQYF.

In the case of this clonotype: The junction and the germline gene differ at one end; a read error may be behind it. The CDR3 sequence: CASSYTGGGNERFF. CDR3 nucleotide sequence: TGTGCCAGCAGCTACACGGGGGGAGGAAATGAGCGGTTCTTC. The chain is built from TRBV7-3 and TRBJ2-1; 7 bases align to TRBD2. The CDR3 runs to 14 residues. Germline CDR1 reads SGHTA; CDR2 reads FQGTGA.

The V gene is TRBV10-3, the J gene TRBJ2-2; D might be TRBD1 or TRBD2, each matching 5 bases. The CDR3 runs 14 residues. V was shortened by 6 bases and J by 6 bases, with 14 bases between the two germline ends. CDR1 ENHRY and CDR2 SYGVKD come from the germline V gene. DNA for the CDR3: TGTGCCATCAGCTCCGACCGGGACGCCGGGGAGCTGTTTTTT. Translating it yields CAISSDRDAGELFF.